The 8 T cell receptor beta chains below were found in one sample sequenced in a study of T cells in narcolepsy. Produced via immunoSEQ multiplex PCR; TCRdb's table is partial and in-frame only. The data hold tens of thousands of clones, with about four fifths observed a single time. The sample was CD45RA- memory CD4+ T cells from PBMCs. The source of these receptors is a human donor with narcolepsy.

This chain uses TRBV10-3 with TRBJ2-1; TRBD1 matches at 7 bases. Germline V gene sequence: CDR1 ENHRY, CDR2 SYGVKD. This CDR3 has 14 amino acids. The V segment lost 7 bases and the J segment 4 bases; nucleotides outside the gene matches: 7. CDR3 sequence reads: CAITDRQGYNEQFF. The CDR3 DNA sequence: TGTGCCATCACCGACCGACAGGGATACAATGAGCAGTTCTTC.

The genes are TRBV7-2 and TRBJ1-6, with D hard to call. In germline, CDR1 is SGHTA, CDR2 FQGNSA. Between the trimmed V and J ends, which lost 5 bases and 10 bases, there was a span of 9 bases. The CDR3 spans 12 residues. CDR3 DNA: TGTGCCAGCAGCGTACTGGGATCACCCCTCCACTTT. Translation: CASSVLGSPLHF.

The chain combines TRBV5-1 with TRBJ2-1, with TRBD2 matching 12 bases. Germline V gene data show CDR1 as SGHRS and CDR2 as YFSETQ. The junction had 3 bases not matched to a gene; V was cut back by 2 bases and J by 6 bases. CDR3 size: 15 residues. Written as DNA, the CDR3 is TGCGCCAGCAGCTTACTAGCGGGAGGCGGCAATGAGCAGTTCTTC. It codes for CASSLLAGGGNEQFF.

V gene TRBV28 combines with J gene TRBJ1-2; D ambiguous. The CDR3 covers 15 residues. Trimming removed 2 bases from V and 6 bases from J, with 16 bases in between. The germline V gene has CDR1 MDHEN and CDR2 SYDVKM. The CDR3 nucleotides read TGTGCCAGCAGTTTACGCCCAGAGGGCGTGAATGGCTACACCTTC. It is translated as CASSLRPEGVNGYTF.

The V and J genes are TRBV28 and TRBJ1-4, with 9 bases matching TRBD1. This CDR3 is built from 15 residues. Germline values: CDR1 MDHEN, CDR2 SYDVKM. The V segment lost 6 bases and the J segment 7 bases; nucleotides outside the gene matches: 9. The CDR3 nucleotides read TGTGCCAGCAGCATAAAAACAGGGGGCGTTGAAAAACTGTTTTTT. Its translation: CASSIKTGGVEKLFF.

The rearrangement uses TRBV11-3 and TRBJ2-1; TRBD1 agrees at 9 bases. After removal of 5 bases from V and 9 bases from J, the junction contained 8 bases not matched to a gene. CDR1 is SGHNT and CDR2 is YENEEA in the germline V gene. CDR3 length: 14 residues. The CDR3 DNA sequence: TGTGCCAGCAGCCCACAGGGGGCGTCAGGTGAGCAGTTCTTC. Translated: CASSPQGASGEQFF.

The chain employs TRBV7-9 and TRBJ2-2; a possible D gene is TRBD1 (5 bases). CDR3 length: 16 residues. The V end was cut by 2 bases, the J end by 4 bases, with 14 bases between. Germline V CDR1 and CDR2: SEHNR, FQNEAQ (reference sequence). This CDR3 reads CASSLLVQGSTGELFF. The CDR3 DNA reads TGTGCCAGCAGCTTATTGGTCCAGGGATCCACCGGGGAGCTGTTTTTT.

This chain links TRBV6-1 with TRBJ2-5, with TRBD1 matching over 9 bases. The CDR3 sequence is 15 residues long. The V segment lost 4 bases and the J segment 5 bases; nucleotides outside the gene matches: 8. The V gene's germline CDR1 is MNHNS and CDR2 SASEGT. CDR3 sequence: CASSGGRDRVETQYF. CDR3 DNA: TGTGCCAGCAGTGGCGGTCGGGACAGGGTGGAGACCCAGTACTTC.